This T cell receptor (beta chain) appears in the sequencing data of a study of T cell clonality in common variable immunodeficiency. Study-wide results and limits: Fewer TCRbeta clones were shared among CVID subjects than controls. CVID patient heterogeneity limited repertoire-clinical complication correlations. Common variable immunodeficiency TCR beta sequences reportedly had fewer deletions and N-nucleotide insertions.

Both groups were predominantly of Caucasian heritage. Germline V CDR1 and CDR2: SQVTM, ANQGSEA. The CDR3 sequence is 11 residues long. Between the trimmed V and J ends, which lost 7 bases and 4 bases, there was a span of 10 bases. Assay: immunoSEQ multiplex PCR; the TCRdb copy retains only in-frame clones and omits some. The sample has about 30,000 clones, none seen only once. Remarks on this clone: Its specificity is unknown. The CDR3 end lies 3 residues beyond the end of the read and is filled in from the germline J gene.

Material: peripheral blood mononuclear cells. The sequence came from a human donor with common variable immunodeficiency. The chain joins TRBV29-1 to TRBJ1-2, with no clear D. The sequenced part of the CDR3 DNA is TGCAGCGGCGGTACGTCCTATGGC. Translated, it gives CSGGTSYG. The CDR3, in full, reads CSGGTSYGYTF.